A selection of T cell receptor beta chains follows, all from one sample in a study of cytomegalovirus exposure and HLA in healthy donors. TCRdb keeps only in-frame clones here, not all; method: immunoSEQ multiplex PCR. This specimen shows about 130,000 clones; the ten leading clones hold 2.5% to 3%. The specimen sequenced was PBMCs. These receptors originate from a young man in good health and CMV-seronegative. Both conserved end residues are part of each CDR3. A D gene is named only where the DNA matches it firmly.

j_call,v_call,d_call,cdr3_aa,cdr3_nt
TRBJ2-1,TRBV7-3,TRBD2,CASSTGGVRNEQFF,TGTGCCAGCAGCACCGGGGGGGTTCGCAATGAGCAGTTCTTC
TRBJ2-2,TRBV9,TRBD1,CASSVNRDRNTGELFF,TGTGCCAGCAGCGTGAACCGGGACAGGAACACCGGGGAGCTGTTTTTT
TRBJ2-7,TRBV6-1,TRBD1,CAIWTGPTEQYF,TGTGCCATTTGGACAGGGCCTACCGAGCAGTACTTC
TRBJ2-3,TRBV10-2,.,CASSDPVNTQYF,TGCGCCAGCAGTGATCCTGTTAATACGCAGTATTTT
TRBJ1-2,TRBV28,.,CASSPSRGPNRYGYTF,TGTGCCAGCAGTCCATCTAGGGGCCCTAACCGCTATGGCTACACCTTC
TRBJ2-2,TRBV6-4,.,CASSARLLLTGELFF,TGTGCCAGCAGTGCTAGGCTTCTCTTAACCGGGGAGCTGTTTTTT
TRBJ2-6,TRBV15,.,CATSRDLARAGANVLTF,TGTGCCACCAGCAGAGATTTGGCCAGGGCTGGGGCCAACGTCCTGACTTTC
TRBJ2-3,TRBV6-1,TRBD2,CATLRFSGRDTQYF,TGTGCCACTCTCCGTTTTAGCGGGAGGGATACGCAGTATTTT
TRBJ2-7,TRBV27,.,CASSSNAISYEQYF,TGTGCCAGCAGTTCTAATGCGATCTCCTACGAGCAGTACTTC
TRBJ2-7,TRBV27,TRBD2,CASSELLAGVRYEQYF,TGTGCCAGCAGCGAACTTCTAGCGGGAGTTCGGTACGAGCAGTACTTC
TRBJ1-1,TRBV6-6,.,CASSYAVQDNTEAFF,TGTGCCAGCAGTTACGCTGTACAGGACAACACTGAAGCTTTCTTT
TRBJ2-7,TRBV5-1,TRBD2,CASCPGGLSMNEQYF,TGCGCCAGCTGCCCGGGAGGGCTGAGTATGAACGAGCAGTACTTC
TRBJ2-5,TRBV30,TRBD1,CAWSIGTGGVETQYF,TGTGCCTGGAGTATCGGGACAGGGGGCGTTGAGACCCAGTACTTC
TRBJ1-2,TRBV27,.,CASSFDGGYGYTF,TGTGCCAGCAGTTTTGACGGAGGGTATGGCTACACCTTC
TRBJ2-7,TRBV14,TRBD1,CASSRPGTGGYEQYF,TGTGCCAGCAGCCGTCCCGGGACAGGGGGCTACGAGCAGTACTTC
TRBJ2-5,TRBV11-2,.,CASRKTAQETQYF,TGTGCCAGCAGAAAGACTGCCCAAGAGACCCAGTACTTC
TRBJ1-1,TRBV4-1,.,CASSQTENTEAFF,TGCGCCAGCAGCCAAACAGAGAACACTGAAGCTTTCTTT
TRBJ2-1,TRBV18,.,CASSPLYQVNEQFF,TGTGCCAGCTCACCCCTCTATCAGGTCAATGAGCAGTTCTTC
TRBJ2-2,TRBV10-3,.,CAILTDSGELFF,TGTGCCATCCTGACAGACTCAGGGGAGCTGTTTTTT
TRBJ2-5,TRBV27,.,CASSLMEGQTQYF,TGTGCCAGCAGTTTAATGGAGGGGCAGACCCAGTACTTC
TRBJ1-1,TRBV14,TRBD1,CASSPRTGGKPEAFF,TGTGCCAGCAGCCCTCGGACAGGGGGCAAACCTGAAGCTTTCTTT
TRBJ2-1,TRBV18,.,CASSPSGSSYNEQFF,TGTGCCAGCTCCCCCAGCGGAAGCTCCTACAATGAGCAGTTCTTC
TRBJ1-6,TRBV18,.,CASSPLGQFYNSPLHF,TGTGCCAGCTCACCACTAGGACAGTTTTATAATTCACCCCTCCACTTT
TRBJ2-5,TRBV4-3,.,CASSQDTGKETQYF,TGCGCCAGCAGCCAAGATACAGGGAAAGAGACCCAGTACTTC
TRBJ2-2,TRBV9,TRBD1,CASSVGQGFESNTGELFF,TGTGCCAGCAGCGTAGGACAGGGCTTCGAATCGAACACCGGGGAGCTGTTTTTT
TRBJ1-5,TRBV28,.,CASSSRGYSNQPQHF,TGTGCCAGCAGTTCCCGGGGTTATAGCAATCAGCCCCAGCATTTT
TRBJ1-1,TRBV6-5,.,CASSYLAANTEAFF,TGTGCCAGCAGTTACTTGGCGGCGAACACTGAAGCTTTCTTT
TRBJ2-7,TRBV15,.,CATSRDRTKAYEQYF,TGTGCCACCAGCAGAGACCGGACAAAAGCCTACGAGCAGTACTTC
TRBJ2-3,TRBV10-3,TRBD1,CAISERQGAGSDTQYF,TGTGCCATCAGCGAGAGACAGGGGGCAGGATCAGATACGCAGTATTTT
TRBJ2-2,TRBV4-1,TRBD2,CASRPPTSGSTGELFF,TGCGCCAGCAGACCCCCCACTAGCGGGAGTACCGGGGAGCTGTTTTTT
TRBJ1-2,TRBV29-1,TRBD1,CSVPPRKFGTGVKSDYGYTF,TGCAGCGTTCCCCCTCGTAAGTTCGGGACAGGGGTAAAGTCAGACTATGGCTACACCTTC
TRBJ2-5,TRBV27,TRBD1,CASSFNRGETQYF,TGTGCCAGCAGTTTCAACAGGGGAGAGACCCAGTACTTC
TRBJ2-7,TRBV28,TRBD1,CASSDRGYREQYF,TGTGCCAGCAGTGACAGGGGATATCGCGAGCAGTACTTC
TRBJ2-1,TRBV4-3,TRBD1,CASSQEWRDRGGEQFF,TGCGCCAGCAGCCAAGAGTGGAGGGACAGGGGTGGAGAGCAGTTCTTC
TRBJ1-2,TRBV28,.,CASSPPTQGGYGYTF,TGTGCCAGCAGTCCGCCTACACAGGGTGGCTATGGCTACACCTTC
TRBJ2-1,TRBV6-1,.,CASSESSRTYNEQFF,TGTGCCAGCAGTGAAAGTAGCCGTACCTACAATGAGCAGTTCTTC
TRBJ1-1,TRBV7-3,.,CASSLNTGLNTEAFF,TGTGCCAGCAGCTTAAACACAGGACTGAACACTGAAGCTTTCTTT
TRBJ2-5,TRBV25-1,TRBD2,CASSESPLREGLETQYF,TGTGCCAGCAGTGAGTCCCCTCTGCGGGAGGGCCTAGAGACCCAGTACTTC
TRBJ2-7,TRBV7-2,.,CASSPRSYEQYF,TGTGCCAGCAGCCCGCGCTCCTACGAGCAGTACTTC
TRBJ2-7,TRBV7-9,TRBD1,CASSGDSHEQYF,TGTGCCAGCAGCGGGGACAGTCACGAGCAGTACTTC
TRBJ2-1,TRBV19,.,CASSKQRGIYNEQFF,TGTGCCAGTAGTAAGCAACGGGGAATATACAATGAGCAGTTCTTC
TRBJ1-2,TRBV19,TRBD1,CASSPGQGNYGYTF,TGTGCCAGTAGTCCGGGACAGGGGAACTATGGCTACACCTTC
TRBJ2-7,TRBV28,.,CASSAGRGYEQYF,TGTGCCAGCAGTGCGGGACGGGGCTACGAGCAGTACTTC
TRBJ2-1,TRBV25-1,TRBD2,CASSEREGVIEGQFF,TGTGCCAGCAGTGAGCGGGAGGGCGTCATAGAGGGGCAGTTCTTC
TRBJ1-5,TRBV5-1,TRBD1,CASSLGTGDRQPQHF,TGCGCCAGCAGCTTGGGGACAGGGGATAGGCAGCCCCAGCATTTT
TRBJ2-5,TRBV29-1,TRBD2,CSGRGSGRGGRETQYF,TGCAGCGGCCGGGGCTCCGGGAGGGGGGGTAGAGAGACCCAGTACTTC
TRBJ1-6,TRBV7-9,TRBD1,CASSPLGDRNSPLHF,TGTGCCAGCAGCCCACTCGGGGACAGAAATTCACCCCTCCACTTT
TRBJ2-7,TRBV4-1,.,CASSPRDTIAYEQYF,TGCGCCAGCAGCCCCCGGGACACGATCGCCTACGAGCAGTACTTC